The 21 T cell receptor beta chains below were found in one sample sequenced in a study of blood T cell repertoires in COVID-19. Assay: immunoSEQ multiplex PCR; the TCRdb copy retains only in-frame clones and omits some. This repertoire shows roughly 190,000 clones, roughly 76% found once; its top ten account for around 8.1%. Sequenced material: peripheral blood. All receptors derive from a woman aged 45-60 years with active or convalescent COVID-19.

The chain combines TRBV28 with TRBJ2-3; D perhaps matches TRBD2 (6 bases). CDR3 size: 12 residues. Germline assignment: CDR1 MDHEN and CDR2 SYDVKM. V was clipped by 11 bases and J by 5 bases, with 14 bases between them. CDR3 protein: CAVGRGIDTQYF. In nucleotides, the CDR3 is TGTGCCGTGGGCCGGGGGATAGATACGCAGTATTTT.

This clone has more than one count but fewer than ten. The chain uses TRBV9 and TRBJ2-7, with 7 bases identical to TRBD2. The CDR3 covers 12 residues. Germline V gives CDR1 SGDLS, CDR2 YYNGEE. Unmatched junction bases numbered 3, after V lost 3 bases and J lost 6 bases. The chain's CDR3 is CASSGPGGEQYF. The CDR3 DNA sequence: TGTGCCAGCAGCGGACCGGGGGGCGAGCAGTACTTC.

The rearrangement uses TRBV5-1 and TRBJ2-5; a possible D gene is TRBD2 (5 bases). V dropped 0 bases and J dropped 7 bases, with 19 bases sitting between them. The CDR3 is 16 amino acids. Germline-derived CDR1 and CDR2 are SGHRS and YFSETQ. The CDR3 DNA is TGCGCCAGCAGCTTGGTTCTGGACCCTCGGGAAGGGACCCAGTACTTC. This sequence encodes CASSLVLDPREGTQYF.

The gene calls are TRBV7-2 and TRBJ2-7, with 8 positions matching TRBD1. V lost 4 bases, J lost 1 base, and 3 bases stayed unmatched. The germline V gene encodes CDR1 SGHTA and CDR2 FQGNSA. The CDR3 is 14 amino acids. The CDR3, as DNA: TGTGCCAGCAGCTCGGGGACAGGATCCTACGAGCAGTACTTC. Its protein is CASSSGTGSYEQYF.

The chain links TRBV25-1 to TRBJ1-4, with D perhaps TRBD1 (6 bases). Trimming took 5 bases from V and 5 from J, leaving 15 bases between them. Germline V gene lookup returns CDR1 MGHDK and CDR2 SYGVNS. The CDR3 has 15 residues. CDR3 sequence (DNA): TGTGCCAGCAGTCGGACAGTACCACCCAATGAAAAACTGTTTTTT. Protein product: CASSRTVPPNEKLFF.

V gene TRBV11-1 combines with J gene TRBJ1-1, with D unresolved. The V gene lost 1 base and the J gene lost 1 base, with 10 bases spanning the gap. Germline V gives CDR1 SGHAT, CDR2 FQDESV (reference sequence). The CDR3 sequence is 15 residues long. The CDR3 sequence is CASSLEAGRNTEAFF. CDR3 bases: TGTGCCAGCAGCTTAGAGGCGGGTCGGAACACTGAAGCTTTCTTT.

The chain couples TRBV28 to TRBJ2-7; 9 bases map to TRBD1. Per the germline V gene, CDR1 is MDHEN and CDR2 is SYDVKM. The length of the CDR3 is 14 residues. Trimming took 6 bases from V and 9 from J; bases not matched to a gene: 12. The CDR3 DNA reads TGTGCCAGCAGCTATGGGACAGGGAAATTGGGGCAGTACTTC. This gives the protein CASSYGTGKLGQYF.

The chain couples TRBV18 to TRBJ1-6, with 9 bases identical to TRBD1. Germline V gene lookup returns CDR1 KGHSH and CDR2 LQKENI. There are 15 residues in the CDR3. After removal of 4 bases from V and 10 bases from J, the junction contained 8 bases not matched to a gene. CDR3 sequence: CASSLPTGGKSPLHF. CDR3 nucleotides: TGTGCCAGCTCACTGCCGACAGGGGGGAAATCACCCCTCCACTTT.

This clone was seen just once. V is TRBV23-1 and J is TRBJ1-2; a possible D gene is TRBD1 (6 bases). Being an ORF, TRBV23-1 has a function that is uncertain. The CDR3 has 20 amino acids. V was trimmed by 10 bases and J by 5 bases, leaving 38 bases between them. DNA for the CDR3: TGCGCCACCTCCAACGACGCCATCCTACACAGGGATAGGAGCGGATATGGCTACACCTTC. Protein sequence: CATSNDAILHRDRSGYGYTF.

The J gene is TRBJ2-7, the V gene TRBV7-2; unclear D gene. CDR3 length: 12 residues. Germline CDR1 is SGHTA and CDR2 is FQGNSA. V was clipped by 2 bases and J by 5 bases, with 7 bases between them. Here the CDR3 reads CASSLSRDEQYF. The DNA of the CDR3 is TGTGCCAGCAGCTTAAGTCGGGACGAGCAGTACTTC. The full variable domain, its missing parts supplied by reference TRBV7-2 and TRBJ2-7, is GAGVSQSPSNKVTEKGKDVELRCDPISGHTALYWYRQSLGQGLEFLIYFQGNSAPDKSGLPSDRFSAERTGGSVSTLTIQRTQQEDSAVYLCASSLSRDEQYFGPGTRLTVT.

The chain recombines TRBV7-2 with TRBJ2-1, with 13 bases that match TRBD2. This CDR3 is built from 15 residues. Unmatched junction bases numbered 8, after V lost 6 bases and J lost 9 bases. CDR1 and CDR2 from the germline V gene are SGHTA and FQGNSA. The CDR3 sequence is CASSRDGLAGVEQFF. As DNA, the CDR3 is TGTGCCAGCAGTCGTGACGGACTAGCGGGAGTTGAGCAGTTCTTC.

As regards this clone: Other DNA sequences in the sample encode the same CDR3. The chain uses TRBV5-6 and TRBJ2-7; TRBD1 agrees at 8 bases. Trimming at V came to 4 bases and at J to 6 bases, leaving 3 bases not matched to a gene. Germline CDR1 SGHDT, CDR2 YYEEEE. The length of the CDR3 is 12 residues. CDR3 amino acids: CASSPTGGEQYF. The DNA of the CDR3 is TGTGCCAGCAGCCCCACAGGGGGCGAGCAGTACTTC.

This clone has only a few counts. The chain couples TRBV4-1 to TRBJ2-7; perhaps TRBD1 as D (6 bases). Germline V gene sequence: CDR1 MGHRA, CDR2 YSYEKL. The CDR3 runs to 16 residues. The V gene lost 1 base and the J gene lost 4 bases, with 17 bases spanning the gap. The CDR3 DNA sequence: TGCGCCAGCAGCCAAGCGGGACACCTGTTTTTTTACGAGCAGTACTTC. Translation: CASSQAGHLFFYEQYF.

This sequence joins TRBV5-1 and TRBJ1-2; 8 nucleotides align to TRBD1. The CDR3 is made up of 13 amino acids. Germline trimming cut 5 bases from V and 6 bases from J; bases unmatched to any gene: 6. CDR1 and CDR2 from the germline V gene are SGHRS and YFSETQ. CDR3 loop: CASSTGGRDGYTF. The CDR3 DNA is TGCGCCAGCAGTACAGGGGGAAGGGATGGCTACACCTTC.

In the case of this clone: Mismatch with germline at one junction end may stem from a read error. The CDR3 protein is CASSTTGTAVF. The CDR3 DNA follows: TGTGCCAGCAGCACAACGGGGACAGCAGTTTTT. The J gene is TRBJ1-3, the V gene TRBV3-1 (or the pseudogene TRBV3-2), with 7 bases fitting TRBD1. CDR1 and CDR2 (germline): LGHDT, YNNKEL (reference sequence). The CDR3 spans 11 residues.

The chain has TRBV2 and TRBJ1-1; 8 bases agree with TRBD1. V was clipped by 5 bases and J by 1 base; unmatched bases: 3. This CDR3 has 14 residues. Germline values: CDR1 SNHLY, CDR2 FYNNEI. The CDR3 sequence is CASSLDRGNTEAFF. The CDR3 nucleotides are TGTGCCAGCAGTCTCGACAGGGGGAACACTGAAGCTTTCTTT.

The rearrangement joins TRBV29-1 to TRBJ2-3; 8 nucleotides agree with TRBD2. V lost 2 bases, J lost 4 bases, and 8 bases stayed unmatched. CDR3 length equals 15 residues. The germline V gene has CDR1 SQVTM and CDR2 ANQGSEA. This CDR3 is CSVESYGLAADTQYF. In DNA, the CDR3 is TGCAGCGTTGAATCTTATGGACTAGCCGCAGATACGCAGTATTTT.

The sample holds one count of this clone. The chain uses TRBV6-2 or TRBV6-3 and TRBJ1-1; D is undetermined. The CDR3 runs 13 residues. Germline V gene lookup returns CDR1 MNHEY and CDR2 SVGEGT. Trimming removed 2 bases at V and 1 base at J, with 5 bases between. The CDR3 reads CASSYLSNTEAFF. In DNA, the CDR3 is TGTGCCAGCAGTTACCTCTCGAACACTGAAGCTTTCTTT.

The table lists this clone with a few counts. CDR3 protein: CASTLQRGGNQPQHF. The CDR3 DNA is TGTGCCAGTACCCTACAACGGGGGGGCAATCAGCCCCAGCATTTT. The V call is TRBV19, the J call TRBJ1-5; tentatively, D is TRBD1 (5 bases). The CDR3 runs 15 residues. The germline V gene has CDR1 LNHDA and CDR2 SQIVND (reference sequence). Trimming shortened V by 7 bases and J by 2 bases, and 15 bases separated the two germline ends.

The chain is built from TRBV27 and TRBJ1-5; D not resolved. Germline CDR1 reads MNHEY; CDR2 reads SMNVEV (reference sequence). The CDR3 spans 17 residues. The ends were cut back, 4 bases at V and 0 bases at J, with 16 bases in the middle. The DNA of the CDR3 is TGTGCCAGCAGTTCGGTCTCAGCGGGGATTAGCAATCAGCCCCAGCATTTT. Translation: CASSSVSAGISNQPQHF.

The CDR3 DNA is TGTGCCACCAGCAGAGAGAGGGGGGGAACCAAAAACATTCAGTACTTC. Translating gives CATSRERGGTKNIQYF. The V gene is TRBV15, the J gene TRBJ2-4, with D perhaps matching TRBD2 (7 bases). The CDR3 spans 16 residues. Deletions cut 0 bases from V and 2 bases from J, with 11 bases between. CDR1 and CDR2 from the germline V gene are LNHNV and YYDKDF (reference sequence).